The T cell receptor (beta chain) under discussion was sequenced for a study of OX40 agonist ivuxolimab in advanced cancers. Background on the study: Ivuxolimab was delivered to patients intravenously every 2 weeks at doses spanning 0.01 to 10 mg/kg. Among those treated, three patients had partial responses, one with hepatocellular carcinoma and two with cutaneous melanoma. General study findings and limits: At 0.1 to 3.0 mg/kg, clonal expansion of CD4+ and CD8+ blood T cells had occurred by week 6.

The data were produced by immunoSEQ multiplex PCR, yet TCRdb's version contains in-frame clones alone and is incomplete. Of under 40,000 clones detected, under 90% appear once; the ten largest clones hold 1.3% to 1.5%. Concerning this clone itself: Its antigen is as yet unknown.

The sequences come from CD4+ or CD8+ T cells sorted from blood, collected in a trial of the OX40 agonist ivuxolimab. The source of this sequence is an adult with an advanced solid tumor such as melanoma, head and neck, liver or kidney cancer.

The CDR3 is CASSLRLSLDEAFF. CDR3 nucleotides: TGTGCCAGCAGCTTACGTTTATCATTAGATGAAGCTTTCTTT. This chain links TRBV7-2 with TRBJ1-1; D uncertain. Trimming cost V 2 bases and J 7 bases, with 14 bases left between them. The CDR3 consists of 14 residues. Germline CDR1 is SGHTA and CDR2 is FQGNSA.